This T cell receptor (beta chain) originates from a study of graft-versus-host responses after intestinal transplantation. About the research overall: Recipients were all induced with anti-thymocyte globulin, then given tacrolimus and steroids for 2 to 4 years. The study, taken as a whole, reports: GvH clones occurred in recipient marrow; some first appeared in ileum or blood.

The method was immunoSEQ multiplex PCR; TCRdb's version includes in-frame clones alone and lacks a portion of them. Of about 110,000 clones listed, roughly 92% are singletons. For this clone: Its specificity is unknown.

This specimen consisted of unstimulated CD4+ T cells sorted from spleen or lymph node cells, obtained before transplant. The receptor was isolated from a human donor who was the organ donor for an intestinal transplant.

CDR3 protein: CASSPPGALGYGYTF. DNA for the CDR3: TGTGCCAGCAGTCCCCCGGGGGCGCTCGGCTATGGCTACACCTTC. The V call is TRBV28, the J call TRBJ1-2, with D maybe TRBD1 (6 bases). Germline lookup yields CDR1 MDHEN and CDR2 SYDVKM. The ends were cut back, 5 bases at V and 4 bases at J, with 17 bases in the middle. The CDR3 is made up of 15 amino acids.